These 10 T cell receptor beta chains were sequenced from one sample in a study of cytomegalovirus exposure and HLA in healthy donors. PCR employed 60 Vbeta and 13 Jbeta primers. Assay: immunoSEQ multiplex PCR; the TCRdb copy retains only in-frame clones and omits some. The table has roughly 130,000 clones, about 80% seen once; the top ten hold 5% to 6%. Sequenced input: PBMCs. The receptors here all came from a man aged 30-40 years in good health and CMV-seronegative.

The chain couples TRBV19 to TRBJ1-5, with D unresolved. Trimming removed 3 bases from V and 0 bases from J, with 12 bases in between. Germline V gene data show CDR1 as LNHDA and CDR2 as SQIVND (reference sequence). The CDR3 contains 16 residues. The CDR3 reads CASSIFQTYSNQPQHF. DNA for the CDR3: TGTGCCAGTAGTATTTTCCAGACTTATAGCAATCAGCCCCAGCATTTT.

This chain's CDR3 is CASSGEGLDAEAFF. CDR3 coding DNA: TGCGCCAGCAGCGGGGAGGGCCTAGACGCTGAAGCTTTCTTT. The chain recombines TRBV4-1 with TRBJ1-1; D unclear. The CDR3 runs to 14 residues. V lost 5 bases to trimming and J lost 6 bases, with 16 bases between them. Germline V lookup: CDR1 MGHRA, CDR2 YSYEKL.

The J gene is TRBJ2-7, the V gene TRBV6-1, with D uncertain. The CDR3 length is 12 residues. V was trimmed by 2 bases and J by 4 bases, leaving 6 bases between them. Per germline, CDR1 MNHNS and CDR2 SASEGT. The CDR3 protein is CASSEIGYEQYF. CDR3 bases: TGTGCCAGCAGTGAAATCGGGTACGAGCAGTACTTC.

The chain carries TRBV28 and TRBJ2-3; maybe TRBD1 (5 bases). V gave up 7 bases and J gave up 4 bases, with 9 bases separating them. This CDR3 has 12 amino acids. Per the germline V gene, CDR1 is MDHEN and CDR2 is SYDVKM. Here the CDR3 DNA reads TGTGCCAGCAACCTCAGGGCAGATACGCAGTATTTT. The encoded protein is CASNLRADTQYF.

The chain combines TRBV29-1 with TRBJ2-7; no definite D call. Germline values: CDR1 SQVTM, CDR2 ANQGSEA. The CDR3 totals 9 residues. Trimming took off 2 bases at V and 10 bases at J, with 6 bases between the two ends. This CDR3 is CSVEHYQYF. The DNA of the CDR3 is TGCAGCGTTGAACACTACCAGTACTTC.

The gene calls are TRBV7-8 and TRBJ2-7; D is possibly TRBD1 (5 bases). The length of the CDR3 is 15 residues. Germline V lookup: CDR1 SGHVS, CDR2 FQNEAQ. V was shortened by 7 bases and J by 0 bases, with 16 bases between the two germline ends. CDR3 sequence: CASTPREGDSYEQYF. The CDR3 coding sequence is TGTGCCAGCACCCCTCGAGAAGGGGACTCCTACGAGCAGTACTTC. Drawing the rest from reference TRBV7-8 and TRBJ2-7, the complete variable domain is GAGVSQSPRYKVAKRGQDVALRCDPISGHVSLFWYQQALGQGPEFLTYFQNEAQLDKSGLPSDRFFAERPEGSVSTLKIQRTQQEDSAVYLCASTPREGDSYEQYFGPGTRLTVT.

The rearrangement uses TRBV15 and TRBJ2-3; 9 bases are a match to TRBD2. The germline CDR1 and CDR2 sequences are LNHNV and YYDKDF (reference sequence). Trimming took 1 base from V and 2 from J; bases not matched to a gene: 1. The CDR3 is 15 residues long. The CDR3 reads CATSRGGGATDTQYF. The DNA of the CDR3 is TGTGCCACCAGCAGAGGCGGGGGGGCCACAGATACGCAGTATTTT.

The DNA of the CDR3 is TGTGCCAGCAGGGGACAGGGGTTCACCGGGGAGCTGTTTTTT. Its protein is CASRGQGFTGELFF. The chain uses TRBV28 and TRBJ2-2; 10 positions match TRBD1. V lost 6 bases to trimming and J lost 4 bases; unmatched junction nucleotides: 2. CDR3 length: 14 amino acids. Germline lookup yields CDR1 MDHEN and CDR2 SYDVKM.

This chain links TRBV25-1 with TRBJ2-1, with 10 nucleotides matching TRBD2. With 4 bases clipped from V and 4 bases from J, the junction kept 7 bases outside the gene matches. This CDR3 contains 16 residues. CDR1 is MGHDK and CDR2 is SYGVNS in the germline V gene. The CDR3 protein is CASSGPGTSAYNEQFF. In DNA, the CDR3 is TGTGCCAGCAGTGGACCCGGGACTAGCGCGTACAATGAGCAGTTCTTC.

J is TRBJ1-1 and V is TRBV7-6, with D maybe TRBD1 (6 bases). The CDR3 runs to 14 residues. Germline CDR1 SGHVS, CDR2 FNYEAQ. The V gene lost 0 bases and the J gene lost 7 bases, with 12 bases spanning the gap. CDR3 loop: CASSLAQGRGEAFF. CDR3 in DNA: TGTGCCAGCAGCTTAGCGCAGGGGAGGGGTGAAGCTTTCTTT.